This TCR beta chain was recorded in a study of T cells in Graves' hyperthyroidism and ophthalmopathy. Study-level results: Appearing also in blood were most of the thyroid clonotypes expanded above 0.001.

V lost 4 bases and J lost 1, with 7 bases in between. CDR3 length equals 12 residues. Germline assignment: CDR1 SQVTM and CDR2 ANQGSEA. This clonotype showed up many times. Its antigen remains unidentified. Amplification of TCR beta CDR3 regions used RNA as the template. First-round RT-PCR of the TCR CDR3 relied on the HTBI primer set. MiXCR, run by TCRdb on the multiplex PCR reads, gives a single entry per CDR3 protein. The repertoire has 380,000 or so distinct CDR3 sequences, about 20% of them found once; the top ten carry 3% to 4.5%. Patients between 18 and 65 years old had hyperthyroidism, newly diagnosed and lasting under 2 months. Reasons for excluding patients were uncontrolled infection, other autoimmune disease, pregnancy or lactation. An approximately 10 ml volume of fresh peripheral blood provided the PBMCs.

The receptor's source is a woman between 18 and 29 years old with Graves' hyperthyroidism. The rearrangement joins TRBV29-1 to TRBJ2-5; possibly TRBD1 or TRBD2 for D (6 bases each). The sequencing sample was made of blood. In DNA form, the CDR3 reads TGCAGCGTTGGGGGGGCCCAAGAGACCCAGTACTTC. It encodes CSVGGAQETQYF. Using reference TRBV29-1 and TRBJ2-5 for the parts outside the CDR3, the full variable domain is SAVISQKPSRDICQRGTSLTIQCQVDSQVTMMFWYRQQPGQSLTLIATANQGSEATYESGFVIDKFPISRPNLTFSTLTVSNMSPEDSSIYLCSVGGAQETQYFGPGTRLLVL.